The 24 T cell receptor beta chains given below trace back to one sample, sequenced in a study of blood T cell repertoires in COVID-19 (dated by TCRdb to between 2020 and 2021). Receptor amplification or capture employed the immunoSEQ multiplex PCR assay. Entries here come from immuneACCESS through TCRdb and include only in-frame sequences with V and J called. Some clones fail to appear in such tables; in the studies checked, an unresolved V gene covers under half of the shortfall, and the cause of the remainder is unknown. Present in this sample are about 330,000 clones, 92% of which were seen just once. About 18% of the sample comes from the top ten. Sequenced input: PBMCs or T cells enriched from blood (not recorded which). Source of these receptors: a woman in her twenties or thirties who had recovered from COVID-19.

The rearrangement joins TRBV9 to TRBJ2-1; weak D call: TRBD2 (6 bases). The CDR3 totals 14 residues. V lost 0 bases, J lost 9 bases, and 13 bases lay in between. The germline V gene encodes CDR1 SGDLS and CDR2 YYNGEE. The CDR3 DNA sequence: TGTGCCAGCAGCGTAGGGACTATCCACGGTGAGCAGTTCTTC. It is translated as CASSVGTIHGEQFF.

The rearrangement uses TRBV30 and TRBJ1-2; the match to TRBD1 covers 8 bases. The V gene end was trimmed by 4 bases and the J gene end by 5 bases; junction bases not matched to a gene: 6. Per the germline V gene, CDR1 is GTSNPN and CDR2 is SVGIG (reference sequence). The CDR3 runs to 13 residues. CDR3 nucleotides: TGTGCCTGGACAGACAGGGGCGGGTATGGCTACACCTTC. Its protein is CAWTDRGGYGYTF.

V and J are TRBV13 and TRBJ2-1; 8 bases fit TRBD2. CDR3 size: 16 residues. Germline V gene data show CDR1 as PRHDT and CDR2 as FYEKMQ (reference sequence). The ends lost 5 bases at V and 6 bases at J; junction bases unmatched: 12. The CDR3 nucleotides read TGTGCCAGCAGCCCACCCGTGGTAGCGGGGTTCAATGAGCAGTTCTTC. Protein product: CASSPPVVAGFNEQFF.

Here the CDR3 DNA reads TGTGCCAGCAGCTTATCGGGATCCGGGGGAGATACGCAGTATTTT. It is translated as CASSLSGSGGDTQYF. V is TRBV7-3 and J is TRBJ2-3; a possible D gene is TRBD2 (6 bases). V dropped 2 bases and J dropped 5 bases, with 14 bases sitting between them. Germline V gene sequence: CDR1 SGHTA, CDR2 FQGTGA. The CDR3 spans 15 residues. Supplemented by reference TRBV7-3 and TRBJ2-3, the full variable domain reads GAGVSQTPSNKVTEKGKYVELRCDPISGHTALYWYRQSLGQGPEFLIYFQGTGAADDSGLPNDRFFAVRPEGSVSTLKIQRTERGDSAVYLCASSLSGSGGDTQYFGPGTRLTVL.

The V and J genes are TRBV5-6 and TRBJ2-6, with TRBD1 matching 8 bases. The CDR3 is made up of 17 amino acids. Trimming cost V 4 bases and J 0 bases; bases outside gene matches: 6. Per germline, CDR1 SGHDT and CDR2 YYEEEE. The CDR3 region is CASSKTGAHSGANVLTF. The CDR3, as DNA: TGTGCCAGCAGCAAGACAGGGGCCCACTCTGGGGCCAACGTCCTGACTTTC.

This chain links TRBV5-1 with TRBJ1-2, with D unclear. Germline lookup yields CDR1 SGHRS and CDR2 YFSETQ. Trimming removed 5 bases at V and 8 bases at J, with 16 bases between. The length of the CDR3 is 13 residues. The CDR3 here is CASRNGSLRGYTF. The CDR3 nucleotides read TGCGCCAGCAGGAACGGGAGCCTTCGGGGCTACACCTTC.

V is TRBV29-1 and J is TRBJ2-7; 9 bases map to TRBD2. This CDR3 has 16 residues. The V segment lost 7 bases and the J segment 5 bases; nucleotides outside the gene matches: 18. Germline V gene lookup returns CDR1 SQVTM and CDR2 ANQGSEA. The CDR3 bases are TGCAGCGCAGAGGGGATAGCGGGAGAGGTCGGAAACGAGCAGTACTTC. Translation gives CSAEGIAGEVGNEQYF.

V usage is TRBV18 and J usage is TRBJ1-2; D not certain. The CDR3 has 14 residues. The germline V gene encodes CDR1 KGHSH and CDR2 LQKENI. The germline V and J ends were trimmed by 0 bases and 4 bases, with 9 bases remaining between them. CDR3 sequence: CASSPPSQPYGYTF. The CDR3 nucleotides read TGTGCCAGCTCACCACCTTCACAGCCCTATGGCTACACCTTC.

The rearrangement links TRBV11-3 to TRBJ1-1, with D perhaps TRBD1 (5 bases). CDR3 length: 12 amino acids. Trimming left V 4 bases short and J 7 bases short, with 10 bases between. Looked up from germline, CDR1 is SGHNT and CDR2 is YENEEA. The CDR3 sequence is CASSWGGGEAFF. The CDR3 region has the DNA TGTGCCAGCAGCTGGGGGGGTGGTGAAGCTTTCTTT.

The chain recombines TRBV9 with TRBJ2-1; 7 nucleotides line up with TRBD2. CDR3 size: 15 residues. Germline V gene lookup returns CDR1 SGDLS and CDR2 YYNGEE. Losses at the gene ends were 4 bases for V and 3 bases for J; bases not matched to a gene: 7. The CDR3 reads CASSSGTTVYNEQFF. CDR3 DNA: TGTGCCAGCAGCTCCGGGACTACCGTCTACAATGAGCAGTTCTTC.

This clone has only a few counts. J is TRBJ1-1 and V is TRBV7-3; 7 nucleotides agree with TRBD1. CDR3 length: 13 amino acids. Trimming at V came to 5 bases and at J to 3 bases, leaving 3 bases not matched to a gene. Per germline, CDR1 SGHTA and CDR2 FQGTGA. CDR3 coding DNA: TGTGCCAGCAGCATCGACAGGGACACTGAAGCTTTCTTT. Its translation: CASSIDRDTEAFF.

The chain is built from TRBV3-1 (or the pseudogene TRBV3-2) and TRBJ1-2, with D possibly being TRBD1 (6 bases). Germline CDR1 reads LGHDT; CDR2 reads YNNKEL (reference sequence). Trimming removed 3 bases from V and 0 bases from J, with 14 bases in between. The CDR3 runs to 16 residues. This chain's CDR3 is CASSQGWDTSNYGYTF. In nucleotides, the CDR3 is TGTGCCAGCAGCCAGGGTTGGGACACTTCTAACTATGGCTACACCTTC.

This chain connects TRBV4-2 to TRBJ1-2; the D is unclear. Germline assignment: CDR1 LGHNA and CDR2 YNFKEQ. Trimming stripped 4 bases from V and 6 bases from J, with 12 bases between. The CDR3 contains 13 residues. The CDR3 nucleotides are TGTGCCAGCAGCCCCAGCCGGGAGCATGGCTACACCTTC. This codes for CASSPSREHGYTF.

The chain recombines TRBV5-1 with TRBJ2-4; the D gene is possibly TRBD1 (5 bases). Germline CDR1 and CDR2: SGHRS and YFSETQ. The length of the CDR3 is 13 residues. V lost 4 bases to trimming and J lost 7 bases, with 12 bases between them. Here the CDR3 DNA reads TGCGCCAGCAGCCCAGTGGACACGAACATTCAGTACTTC. Amino acids: CASSPVDTNIQYF.

This sequence joins TRBV7-8 and TRBJ1-2; TRBD1 agrees at 7 bases. V dropped 5 bases and J dropped 2; count of bases not matched to a gene: 8. The germline gives CDR1 SGHVS, CDR2 FQNEAQ. This CDR3 comprises 15 residues. The CDR3 bases are TGTGCCAGCAGCCCGAGGCGGACAGGAAACTATGGCTACACCTTC. It is translated as CASSPRRTGNYGYTF.

The chain recombines TRBV19 with TRBJ1-6; tentatively, D is TRBD1 (6 bases). Germline lookup yields CDR1 LNHDA and CDR2 SQIVND (reference sequence). The CDR3 runs to 15 residues. Trimming removed 7 bases from V and 0 bases from J, with 10 bases in between. This CDR3 is CASNTGSSYNSPLHF. The CDR3 DNA sequence: TGTGCCAGTAATACAGGGAGCTCCTATAATTCACCCCTCCACTTT.

The J gene is TRBJ2-1, the V gene TRBV27; unclear D gene. The CDR3 totals 11 residues. Per the germline V gene, CDR1 is MNHEY and CDR2 is SMNVEV (reference sequence). V was shortened by 4 bases and J by 8 bases, with 6 bases between the two germline ends. CDR3 DNA sequence: TGTGCCAGCAGTTCGTACTATGAGCAGTTCTTC. It is translated as CASSSYYEQFF.

V usage is TRBV28 and J usage is TRBJ1-4, with D possibly being TRBD1 (6 bases). The V and J ends lost 2 bases and 3 bases respectively, with 13 bases between them. The CDR3 extends over 16 amino acids. CDR1 is MDHEN, CDR2 SYDVKM, per germline. CDR3 in amino acids: CASSLGGGLANEKLFF. In nucleotides, the CDR3 is TGTGCCAGCAGTTTAGGGGGGGGCTTGGCTAATGAAAAACTGTTTTTT.

This chain connects TRBV2 to TRBJ1-5, with 7 positions matching TRBD1. Unmatched junction bases numbered 4, after V lost 6 bases and J lost 2 bases. The CDR3 extends over 14 amino acids. CDR1 SNHLY and CDR2 FYNNEI come from the germline V gene. In DNA, the CDR3 is TGTGCCAGCAGAACAGGGGTGGGCAATCAGCCCCAGCATTTT. As protein: CASRTGVGNQPQHF.

The chain recombines TRBV5-1 with TRBJ2-2; 12 positions agree with TRBD2. Germline trimming cut 4 bases from V and 6 bases from J; bases unmatched to any gene: 13. The CDR3 loop spans 18 amino acids. The germline gives CDR1 SGHRS, CDR2 YFSETQ. In DNA, the CDR3 is TGCGCCAGCAGCGGGGCTAGCGGGGGGGCCGTTAAAGCCGGGGAGCTGTTTTTT. Translating it yields CASSGASGGAVKAGELFF. Supplemented by reference TRBV5-1 and TRBJ2-2, the full variable domain reads KAGVTQTPRYLIKTRGQQVTLSCSPISGHRSVSWYQQTPGQGLQFLFEYFSETQRNKGNFPGRFSGRQFSNSRSEMNVSTLELGDSALYLCASSGASGGAVKAGELFFGEGSRLTVL.

The genes are TRBV27 and TRBJ2-7; tentatively, D is TRBD1 (5 bases). The CDR3 contains 13 residues. The germline V gene has CDR1 MNHEY and CDR2 SMNVEV (reference sequence). V was pared by 6 bases and J by 2 bases, with 11 bases between. Written as DNA, the CDR3 is TGTGCCAGCAGAGGGCAGGGTGCCTACGAGCAGTACTTC. As protein: CASRGQGAYEQYF.

V gene TRBV7-2 combines with J gene TRBJ1-5; D uncertain. This CDR3 region has 13 residues. The germline CDR1 and CDR2 sequences are SGHTA and FQGNSA. V was trimmed by 2 bases and J by 3 bases, leaving 5 bases between them. The CDR3 bases are TGTGCCAGCAGCTTATCAATCAATCAGCCCCAGCATTTT. Protein: CASSLSINQPQHF.

The gene calls are TRBV6-5 and TRBJ2-7; 11 bases map to TRBD2. Germline V gives CDR1 MNHEY, CDR2 SVGAGI. With 6 bases clipped from V and 6 bases from J, the junction kept 10 bases outside the gene matches. The CDR3 is 15 amino acids. The CDR3 sequence: CASRSPGTSGSEQYF. The CDR3 nucleotides read TGTGCCAGCAGAAGCCCCGGGACTAGCGGTTCCGAGCAGTACTTC.

This rearrangement joins TRBV5-1 to TRBJ1-1; possibly TRBD1 for D (5 bases). This CDR3 contains 17 residues. The germline gives CDR1 SGHRS, CDR2 YFSETQ. Trimming stripped 0 bases from V and 0 bases from J, with 15 bases between. CDR3 in amino acids: CASSLAGGAGLNTEAFF. DNA for the CDR3: TGCGCCAGCAGCTTGGCGGGTGGGGCCGGTCTGAACACTGAAGCTTTCTTT. The variable domain in full, with the rest retrieved from reference TRBV5-1 and TRBJ1-1, is KAGVTQTPRYLIKTRGQQVTLSCSPISGHRSVSWYQQTPGQGLQFLFEYFSETQRNKGNFPGRFSGRQFSNSRSEMNVSTLELGDSALYLCASSLAGGAGLNTEAFFGQGTRLTVV.